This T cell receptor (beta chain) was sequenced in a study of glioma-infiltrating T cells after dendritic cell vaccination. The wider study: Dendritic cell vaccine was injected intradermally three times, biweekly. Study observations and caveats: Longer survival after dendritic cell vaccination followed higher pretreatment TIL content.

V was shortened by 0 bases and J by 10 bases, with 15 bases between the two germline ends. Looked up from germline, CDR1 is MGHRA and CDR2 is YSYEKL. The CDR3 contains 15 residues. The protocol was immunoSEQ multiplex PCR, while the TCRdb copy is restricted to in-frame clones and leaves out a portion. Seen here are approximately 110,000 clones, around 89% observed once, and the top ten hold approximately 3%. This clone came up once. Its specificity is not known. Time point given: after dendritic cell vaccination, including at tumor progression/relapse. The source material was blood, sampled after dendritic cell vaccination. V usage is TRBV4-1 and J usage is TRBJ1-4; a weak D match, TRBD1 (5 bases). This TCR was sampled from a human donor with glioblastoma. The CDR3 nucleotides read TGCGCCAGCAGCCAAGATGCATCGCAGGGCCCAAAACTGTTTTTT. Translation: CASSQDASQGPKLFF.